This T cell receptor beta chain appears in the sequencing data of a study of T-cell reconstitution after alpha-beta-depleted transplantation in children (dated by TCRdb to about 2016). With regard to the full study: The study quantitatively tracked T-cell immune reconstitution after TCRalphabeta/CD19-depleted allogeneic hematopoietic cell transplantation in children using TCR repertoire profiling. General conclusions and limits of the study: The apparently early alphabetaT-cell count recovery about two months after transplant was reportedly dependent on only several hundred rapidly expanded clones derived from non-depleted graft cells. Over the following months the frequencies of hyperexpanded clones went down, and after one year T-cell counts and TCRbeta diversity were mostly credited to newly produced T cells. In some patients, the high TCRbeta diversity seen at day 60 was put down to recipient T cells and intrathymic progenitors that had survived conditioning.

Including cysteine and phenylalanine, the CDR3 has 14 amino acids. Only CDR3 DNA is held: 42 bases, read in frame from base 1. V and J are truncated by 6 bases and 2 bases respectively, leaving an intervening sequence of 17 bases. From the germline V gene (reference sequence), CDR1 is DFQATT and CDR2 is SNEGSKA. The label giving this sample's treatment or condition can be read as: allogeneic hematopoietic cell transplantation with graft depleted of TCRalphabeta T cells and CD19 B cells. The children who served as transplant recipients had been given grafts of TCRalphabeta/CD19-depleted allogeneic hematopoietic cells. A note on this clonotype: Its antigen is currently not known. The input lacks base qualities; no much larger clone sits a single base away.

Library preparation employed PCR. The sequencer listed for this sample is Illumina HiSeq 2500. To normalize quantification of the TCRbeta repertoire, the TCR libraries were built with molecular barcoding that relied on unique molecular identifiers. The public sequencing data were trimmed at Q25 with fastp and processed into clonotypes with MiXCR by TCRdb, which kept only in-frame beta chains. All rows with the same CDR3 protein become a single entry with the most common DNA and genes. Present in this sample are hundreds of thousands of distinct CDR3 sequences, over 10% of which were seen just once. Of the sample, about 2% falls within the top ten clones.

The origin of this receptor is a male patient younger than 18 who had a stem cell transplant for acute myeloid leukemia, so the T cells may come from the graft donor. The sequencing used PBMCs, mostly from graft donor cells, collected 360 days after TCRalphabeta/CD19-depleted stem cell transplant. This sequence uses TRBV20-1 and TRBJ2-7; TRBD1 could be the D gene, as 6 bases match. In nucleotide form, the sequence is TGCAGTGCCCCGGACAGAATACGTACCTACGAGCAGTACTTC. It specifies CSAPDRIRTYEQYF.